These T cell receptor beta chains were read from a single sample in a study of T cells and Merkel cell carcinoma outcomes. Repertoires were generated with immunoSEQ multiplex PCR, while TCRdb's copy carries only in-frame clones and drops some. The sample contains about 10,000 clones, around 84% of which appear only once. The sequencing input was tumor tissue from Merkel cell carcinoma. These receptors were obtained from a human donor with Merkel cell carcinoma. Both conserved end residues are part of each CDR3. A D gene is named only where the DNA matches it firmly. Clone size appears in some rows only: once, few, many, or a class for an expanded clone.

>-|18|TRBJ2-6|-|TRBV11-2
CASSKDSYPPSGANVLTF
TGTGCCAGCAGTAAGGACAGCTACCCGCCCTCTGGGGCCAACGTCCTGACTTTC
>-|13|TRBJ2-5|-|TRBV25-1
CASKGRGQETQYF
TGTGCCAGTAAGGGGCGGGGCCAAGAGACCCAGTACTTC
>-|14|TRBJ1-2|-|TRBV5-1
CASSPEGGSYGYTF
TGCGCCAGCAGCCCCGAAGGGGGATCCTATGGCTACACCTTC
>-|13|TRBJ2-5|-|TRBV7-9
CASSLKGRETQYF
TGTGCCAGCAGCTTGAAGGGGCGTGAGACCCAGTACTTC
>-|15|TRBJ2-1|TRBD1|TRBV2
CASSLTGGSYNEQFF
TGTGCCAGCAGTTTGACAGGGGGGTCATACAATGAGCAGTTCTTC
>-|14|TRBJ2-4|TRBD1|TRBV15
CATSSRTGSDIQYF
TGTGCCACCAGCAGCCGGACAGGGTCCGACATTCAGTACTTC
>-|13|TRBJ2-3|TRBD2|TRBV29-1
CSSPLREGDTQYF
TGCAGCTCTCCCCTGAGGGAGGGGGATACGCAGTATTTT
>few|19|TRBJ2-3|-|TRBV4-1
CASSQEPSVGGVRTDTQYF
TGCGCCAGCAGCCAAGAGCCTAGCGTCGGTGGTGTACGCACAGATACGCAGTATTTT
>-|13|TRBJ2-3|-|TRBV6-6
CASKLESTDTQYF
TGTGCCAGCAAGTTGGAGAGCACAGATACGCAGTATTTT
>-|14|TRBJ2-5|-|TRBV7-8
CASSVTTDGETQYF
TGTGCCAGCAGCGTAACGACAGACGGAGAGACCCAGTACTTC
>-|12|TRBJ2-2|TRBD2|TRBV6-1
CASGGVSGELFF
TGTGCCAGCGGGGGGGTGTCCGGGGAGCTGTTTTTT
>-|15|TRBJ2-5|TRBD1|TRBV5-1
CASSFGTGGTETQYF
TGCGCCAGCAGCTTCGGGACAGGGGGAACGGAGACCCAGTACTTC
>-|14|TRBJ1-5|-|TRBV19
CASSQRGVGQPQHF
TGTGCCAGTAGTCAGCGGGGAGTGGGTCAGCCCCAGCATTTT
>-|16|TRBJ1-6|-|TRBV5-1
CASSLAGTSYNSPLHF
TGCGCCAGCAGCTTGGCGGGGACCTCCTATAATTCACCCCTCCACTTT
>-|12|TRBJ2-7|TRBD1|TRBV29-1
CSVRGQVYEQYF
TGCAGCGTACGGGGACAGGTCTACGAGCAGTACTTC
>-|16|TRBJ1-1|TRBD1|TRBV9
CASSVTGGGGNTEAFF
TGTGCCAGCAGCGTAACAGGGGGAGGGGGTAACACTGAAGCTTTCTTT
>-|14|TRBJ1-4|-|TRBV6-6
CASIAGATNEKLFF
TGTGCCAGCATCGCTGGGGCAACTAATGAAAAACTGTTTTTT
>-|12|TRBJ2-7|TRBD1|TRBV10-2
CASRQGGYEQYF
TGCGCCAGCCGACAGGGTGGCTACGAGCAGTACTTC
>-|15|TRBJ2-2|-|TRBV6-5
CANLRGSVDTGELFF
TGTGCCAACTTAAGGGGGAGCGTTGACACCGGGGAGCTGTTTTTT
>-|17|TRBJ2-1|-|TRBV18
CASSPSFRIVSYNEQFF
TGTGCCAGCTCACCCTCCTTTAGGATTGTCTCCTACAATGAGCAGTTCTTC